This T cell receptor (beta chain) comes out of a study of T cell responses to AZD1222 COVID-19 vaccine. Clones were read by immunoSEQ multiplex PCR, and TCRdb kept only the in-frame ones, dropping some. This sample has some 140,000 clones, with approximately 89% found just once. CDR3 length: 14 amino acids. Germline values: CDR1 SGHVS, CDR2 FNYEAQ. V lost 0 bases and J lost 7, with 9 bases in between. The rearrangement links TRBV7-6 to TRBJ1-4; TRBD1 might be the D (6 bases). This sequence originates from an adult in good health. The specimen was peripheral blood, collected on day 0 of AZD1222 vaccination. The CDR3 is CASSLALRGEKLFF. For the CDR3, the DNA is TGTGCCAGCAGCTTAGCGCTCAGGGGTGAAAAACTGTTTTTT. Full variable domain (outside the CDR3, taken from reference TRBV7-6 and TRBJ1-4): GAGVSQSPRYKVTKRGQDVALRCDPISGHVSLYWYRQALGQGPEFLTYFNYEAQQDKSGLPNDRFSAERPEGSISTLTIQRTEQRDSAMYRCASSLALRGEKLFFGSGTQLSVL.